This T cell receptor (beta chain) was identified during a study of OX40 agonist ivuxolimab in advanced cancers. On the study more broadly: Dose-escalation patients were diagnosed with hepatocellular carcinoma, melanoma, renal cell cancer or head and neck cancer. Three patients had partial responses: one hepatocellular carcinoma, two cutaneous melanoma. Study findings and constraints: CD4+ T cells averaged fewer expanded clones than CD8+ T cells.

This clone has only a few counts. Its antigen is still unknown. Sequenced by immunoSEQ multiplex PCR; TCRdb stores in-frame clones only, minus some. The data contain tens of thousands of clones, roughly 80% of them singletons. The length of the CDR3 is 17 residues. With 5 bases clipped from V and 5 bases from J, the junction kept 16 bases outside the gene matches. Germline assignment: CDR1 SGHVS and CDR2 FNYEAQ. The V call is TRBV7-6, the J call TRBJ2-7; 9 bases agree with TRBD1. Specimen: CD4+ or CD8+ T cells sorted from blood, collected in a trial of the OX40 agonist ivuxolimab. This TCR came from an adult with an advanced solid tumor such as melanoma, head and neck, liver or kidney cancer. The CDR3 loop is CASSDLTGGSPSDEQYF. CDR3 DNA sequence: TGTGCCAGCAGCGACTTGACAGGGGGTTCTCCTAGCGACGAGCAGTACTTC.